The present T cell receptor (beta chain) was sequenced within a study of vaccination and CD4 T cells after COVID-19. The overall study: Two of the convalescents were Hispanic, and the group consisted of six males and four females. The interval from dose two to post-vaccine sampling had a median of about 66 days, and it ranged from 14 to 241. The authors exposed cells to overlapping spike peptides derived from SARS-CoV-2, HCoV-NL63, HCoV-OC43 and HCoV-229E.

Study observations and caveats: Recorded median SARS-CoV-2-reactive clonotype numbers increased from about 20 to 38 without reaching significance.

Deletions cut 7 bases from V and 1 base from J, with 13 bases between. CDR1 and CDR2 (germline): DFQATT, SNEGSKA (reference sequence). The CDR3 totals 13 residues. An Oncomine TCR Beta short-read assay was used to sequence the DNA from cultured CD4+ T cells. TCRdb ran MiXCR on the PCR reads and lists one entry per CDR3 protein. Of roughly 24,000 distinct CDR3 sequences detected, 55% to 70% appear once; the ten largest clones hold less than 6%. Regarding this clonotype: What it recognizes is unknown.

The treatment was: roughly 10-day PBMC culture with coronavirus spike peptide pools or control peptides (ViraFEST assay). This receptor was obtained from a human donor who had recovered from COVID-19. The V and J genes are TRBV20-1 and TRBJ2-5; D perhaps matches TRBD2 (5 bases). Input material: CD4+ T cells from blood, cultured in vitro. The CDR3: CSGRDLLQETQYF. Written as DNA, the CDR3 is TGCAGTGGCCGGGATCTCCTCCAAGAGACCCAGTACTTC.